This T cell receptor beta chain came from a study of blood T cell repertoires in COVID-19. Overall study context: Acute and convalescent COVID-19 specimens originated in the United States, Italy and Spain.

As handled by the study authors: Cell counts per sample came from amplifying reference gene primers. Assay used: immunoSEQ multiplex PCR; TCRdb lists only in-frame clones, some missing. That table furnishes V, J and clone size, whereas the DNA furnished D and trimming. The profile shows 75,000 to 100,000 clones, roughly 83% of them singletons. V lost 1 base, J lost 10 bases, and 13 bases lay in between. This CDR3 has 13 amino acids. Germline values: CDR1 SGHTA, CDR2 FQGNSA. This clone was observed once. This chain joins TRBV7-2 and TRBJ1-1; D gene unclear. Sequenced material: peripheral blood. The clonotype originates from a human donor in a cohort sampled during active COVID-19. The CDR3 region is CASSLGAELIAFF. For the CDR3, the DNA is TGTGCCAGCAGCTTAGGGGCCGAGCTGATAGCTTTCTTT.